The rows below give T cell receptor beta chains drawn from one sample of a study of T-cell reconstitution after alpha-beta-depleted transplantation in children. TCRdb analysed the PCR reads with MiXCR anew, one entry per CDR3 protein. Of some 600,000 distinct CDR3 sequences listed, roughly 13% were seen once; the top ten hold roughly 2.3%. The sequencing used PBMCs, mostly from graft donor cells, collected 360 days after TCRalphabeta/CD19-depleted stem cell transplant. Receptors originate from a male patient between 10 and 17 years old who had a stem cell transplant for acute myeloid leukemia, so the T cells may come from the graft donor. Each CDR3 is given with its conserved first and last residue. A D gene is named only where the DNA matches it firmly. Size tells how often a clone was seen (once, few, many) or the class of an expanded clone, and some rows leave it out.

v_gene	abundance	d_gene	j_gene	CDR3aa	CDR3nt
TRBV4-3	-	-	TRBJ2-1	CASSQARGLDLANEQFF	TGCGCCAGCAGCCAAGCCAGGGGCCTAGATCTAGCCAATGAGCAGTTCTTC
TRBV6-2/TRBV6-3	many	-	TRBJ2-7	CASSLEDYEQYF	TGTGCCAGCAGCCTTGAGGACTACGAGCAGTACTTC
TRBV4-2	few	TRBD1	TRBJ2-1	CASSQTGQGSNEQFF	TGTGCCAGCAGCCAAACCGGACAGGGGAGCAATGAGCAGTTCTTC
TRBV12-3/TRBV12-4	few	-	TRBJ2-7	CASSFPSRGVYEQYF	TGTGCCAGCAGTTTCCCCTCGCGTGGGGTCTACGAGCAGTACTTC
TRBV4-2	many	-	TRBJ2-5	CASSQDFETQYF	TGTGCCAGCAGCCAAGATTTCGAGACCCAGTACTTC
TRBV12-3/TRBV12-4	few	-	TRBJ1-3	CASSLVRLSGNTIYF	TGTGCCAGCAGTTTAGTTCGACTCTCTGGAAACACCATATATTTT
TRBV19	once	TRBD2	TRBJ2-3	CASSIQLAQGPDTQYF	TGTGCCAGTAGTATCCAACTAGCGCAAGGACCAGATACGCAGTATTTT
TRBV28	few	-	TRBJ2-1	CASSGRQGRFGEQFF	TGTGCCAGCAGTGGGCGCCAGGGGCGCTTCGGTGAGCAGTTCTTC
TRBV29-1	-	-	TRBJ2-7	CSVAAGPGEQYF	TGCAGCGTTGCGGCAGGGCCGGGCGAGCAGTACTTC
TRBV29-1	many	-	TRBJ2-7	CSVRDGTSYEQYF	TGCAGCGTGCGGGATGGGACTTCCTACGAGCAGTACTTC
TRBV20-1	-	TRBD2	TRBJ2-7	CSAEGTIYEQYF	TGCAGTGCTGAGGGGACTATATACGAGCAGTACTTC
TRBV11-2	-	TRBD1	TRBJ2-3	CASSLNPTGGTHTDTQYF	TGTGCCAGCAGCTTAAACCCGACAGGGGGCACACACACAGATACGCAGTATTTT
TRBV7-9	-	-	TRBJ2-7	CAGGRGVREEQYF	TGTGCCGGAGGAAGGGGGGTACGTGAGGAGCAGTACTTC
TRBV18	few	-	TRBJ2-3	CASSIFGATSTDTQYF	TGTGCCAGCTCAATCTTCGGGGCCACGTCCACAGATACGCAGTATTTT
TRBV4-1	-	TRBD2	TRBJ2-1	CASSQVLAGAHEQFF	TGCGCCAGCAGCCAAGTACTAGCGGGAGCGCATGAGCAGTTCTTC
TRBV7-3	-	TRBD2	TRBJ2-3	CASSLVSLAGNDTQYF	TGTGCCAGCAGCTTAGTTTCACTAGCGGGTAATGATACGCAGTATTTT
TRBV4-3	few	-	TRBJ2-2	CASSPPPRFGVNTGELFF	TGCGCCAGCAGCCCCCCCCCGAGGTTCGGGGTCAACACCGGGGAGCTGTTTTTT
TRBV11-1	-	TRBD2	TRBJ2-1	CASSASSGTSGGSSYNEQFF	TGTGCCAGCAGCGCCTCCTCCGGGACTAGCGGGGGAAGCTCCTACAATGAGCAGTTCTTC
TRBV30	-	-	TRBJ1-1	CAWRRTEAFF	TGTGCCTGGAGGCGGACTGAAGCTTTCTTT
TRBV4-3	-	TRBD1	TRBJ2-7	CASSQGQGFWEQYF	TGCGCCAGCAGCCAAGGACAGGGGTTTTGGGAGCAGTACTTC
TRBV20-1	-	-	TRBJ1-2	CSASQGRPF	TGCAGTGCTAGCCAGGGAAGGCCATTC
TRBV28	few	-	TRBJ2-1	CASISRFRVGPYRDSYNEQFF	TGTGCCAGCATCTCAAGGTTCAGGGTGGGGCCCTATAGAGACTCCTACAATGAGCAGTTCTTC
TRBV12-3/TRBV12-4	many	-	TRBJ2-7	CASSIARLEQYF	TGTGCCAGCAGCATTGCCCGACTGGAGCAGTACTTC
TRBV10-3	many	-	TRBJ2-7	CAISETQYEQYF	TGTGCCATCAGTGAGACTCAGTACGAGCAGTACTTC
TRBV20-1	few	-	TRBJ1-5	CSASSGFNQPQHF	TGCAGTGCTAGCTCAGGGTTCAATCAGCCCCAGCATTTT
TRBV29-1	-	-	TRBJ2-7	CSVEGQSSYEQYF	TGCAGCGTTGAAGGGCAGAGTTCCTACGAGCAGTACTTC
TRBV20-1	-	TRBD2	TRBJ2-5	CSAGEGLAGDFYQETQYF	TGCAGTGCAGGAGAGGGACTAGCGGGAGATTTCTACCAAGAGACCCAGTACTTC
TRBV5-1	few	TRBD2	TRBJ2-1	CASSLGTSRYNEQFF	TGCGCCAGCAGCTTGGGGACTAGCAGATACAATGAGCAGTTCTTC
TRBV18	-	TRBD2	TRBJ2-5	CASSLTSGSLRETQYF	TGTGCCAGCTCACTCACTAGCGGGAGCCTCCGTGAGACCCAGTACTTC
TRBV7-8	-	-	TRBJ1-1	CASQQGGSVRLTEAFF	TGTGCCAGCCAGCAAGGGGGGTCAGTAAGACTCACTGAAGCTTTCTTT
TRBV28	-	-	TRBJ2-7	CASSLGAPLEQYF	TGTGCCAGCAGTTTGGGGGCCCCTTTAGAGCAGTACTTC
TRBV7-9	-	-	TRBJ1-2	CASSLGTAILYGYTF	TGTGCCAGCAGCTTAGGGACAGCTATACTATATGGCTACACCTTC
TRBV4-3	-	-	TRBJ2-7	CASSQVLLQSEQYF	TGCGCCAGCAGCCAAGTACTTCTTCAGAGTGAGCAGTACTTC
TRBV29-1	-	-	TRBJ2-7	CSGRDTWGSPMGEQYF	TGCAGCGGCCGGGACACCTGGGGTAGTCCGATGGGGGAGCAGTACTTC
TRBV20-1	-	TRBD2	TRBJ2-1	CSASPGLAGPSSYNEQFF	TGCAGTGCGTCCCCGGGACTAGCGGGCCCGAGCTCCTACAATGAGCAGTTCTTC
TRBV20-1	few	TRBD2	TRBJ2-7	CSARKLTSGRAYEQYF	TGCAGTGCTAGGAAGTTAACTAGCGGGAGGGCATACGAGCAGTACTTC
TRBV7-8	-	TRBD1	TRBJ2-2	CASSLGDRGTGELFF	TGTGCCAGCAGCTTAGGGGACAGGGGCACCGGGGAGCTGTTTTTT
TRBV9	few	TRBD2	TRBJ2-7	CASSPPGLRPEQYF	TGTGCCAGCAGTCCTCCGGGACTAAGACCCGAGCAGTACTTC
TRBV5-5	many	-	TRBJ1-2	CASSLEQLHIYGYTF	TGTGCCAGCAGCTTGGAACAGCTACATATTTATGGCTACACCTTC
TRBV7-7	few	TRBD2	TRBJ2-1	CASSQSVAGGIRNEQFF	TGTGCTAGCAGCCAGTCGGTAGCGGGAGGCATAAGGAATGAGCAGTTCTTC
TRBV28	few	-	TRBJ2-3	CASRAGYGTDTQYF	TGTGCCAGCAGGGCTGGGTATGGCACAGATACGCAGTATTTT
TRBV30	-	-	TRBJ2-2	CAWSVGLSGELFF	TGTGCCTGGAGTGTAGGACTATCCGGGGAGCTGTTTTTT
TRBV24-1	-	TRBD2	TRBJ2-1	CATSDPGTSNVNEQFF	TGTGCCACCAGTGACCCCGGGACTAGTAACGTCAATGAGCAGTTCTTC
TRBV5-1	few	TRBD2	TRBJ2-1	CASSSGAGLAGGGYNEQFF	TGCGCCAGCAGCTCGGGGGCCGGACTAGCGGGAGGAGGCTACAATGAGCAGTTCTTC
TRBV27	-	TRBD2	TRBJ2-7	CASSPTPGLAGELPEQYF	TGTGCCAGCAGCCCTACACCGGGACTAGCGGGAGAACTCCCCGAGCAGTACTTC
TRBV7-7	few	-	TRBJ2-5	CASSLLGIGQNQETQYF	TGTGCTAGCAGCCTATTAGGGATCGGACAGAACCAAGAGACCCAGTACTTC
TRBV7-9	-	-	TRBJ2-7	CASSSPLAPHYEQYF	TGTGCCAGCAGTTCGCCCCTAGCGCCCCACTACGAGCAGTACTTC
TRBV12-3/TRBV12-4	-	TRBD2	TRBJ2-3	CASSLKLAHTDTQYF	TGTGCCAGCAGCCTCAAACTAGCGCACACAGATACGCAGTATTTT
TRBV28	few	-	TRBJ2-7	CASSDRRSYEQYF	TGTGCCAGCAGTGACAGGCGCTCCTACGAGCAGTACTTC
TRBV10-3	many	TRBD1	TRBJ2-2	CAIRSGTGGSTGELFF	TGTGCCATCAGGTCCGGGACAGGGGGGAGCACCGGGGAGCTGTTTTTT
TRBV7-2	-	TRBD2	TRBJ2-7	CASSSPQLAGGLREQYF	TGTGCCAGCAGCTCCCCTCAACTAGCGGGAGGGTTAAGGGAGCAGTACTTC
TRBV4-3	-	TRBD2	TRBJ2-1	CASSQVPAGGIFYNEQFF	TGCGCCAGCAGCCAAGTCCCAGCGGGAGGCATTTTCTACAATGAGCAGTTCTTC
TRBV7-3	-	-	TRBJ2-2	CASSLWNTGELFF	TGTGCCAGCAGCTTATGGAACACCGGGGAGCTGTTTTTT
TRBV3-1	-	-	TRBJ2-7	CASSTPREDSPYEQYF	TGTGCCAGCAGTACACCTCGGGAGGACAGCCCCTACGAGCAGTACTTC
TRBV27	few	TRBD2	TRBJ2-1	CASSTGLAGGPFPSNNEQFF	TGTGCCAGCAGTACAGGACTAGCGGGAGGGCCTTTCCCATCCAACAATGAGCAGTTCTTC